The clone carrying this T cell receptor (beta chain) has more than one count but fewer than ten. Its antigen is as yet unknown. This record belongs to a study of cytomegalovirus exposure and HLA in healthy donors. At the level of the study: Early released data had about 85 million unique TCRs, all coming from HLA-typed donors.

Amplification used 60 Vbeta primers and 13 Jbeta primers. The repertoire was sequenced with immunoSEQ multiplex PCR; TCRdb's copy has only in-frame clones and lacks some. The sample records 220,000 or so clones, more than 60% being singletons. Study-level results: Most of the TCR beta V segments (in an earlier analysis) were productive either about 87% or about 30% of the time. Some public TCRs appeared in many individuals, while most sequences were rare. In vitro testing confirmed a few CMV-associated chains as specific for CMV antigens.

The sequence was obtained from a woman aged 25 to 39 in good health and CMV-seronegative. Sequences were obtained from PBMCs.

The CDR3 spells CASSRGDRGHPEAFF. As DNA, the CDR3 is TGTGCCAGCAGTAGGGGGGACAGGGGGCATCCTGAAGCTTTCTTT. This chain uses TRBV6-6 with TRBJ1-1, with 12 nucleotides matching TRBD1. V dropped 5 bases and J dropped 6; count of bases not matched to a gene: 7. The CDR3 spans 15 residues. CDR1 and CDR2 (germline): MNHNY, SVGAGI (reference sequence).